This TCR beta chain was identified during a study of blood T cell repertoires in COVID-19. Study details: COVID-19 samples, acute and convalescent, were from the United States, Italy and Spain. T cells, B-cell-depleted T cells, or PBMCs provided the cDNA or gDNA that served as material.

The V and J ends lost 1 base and 0 bases respectively, with 10 bases between them. This CDR3 spans 15 amino acids. Germline V gene lookup returns CDR1 SGHVS and CDR2 FNYEAQ. Methods used by the authors: It was from reference gene primer amplification that nucleated cell counts were estimated. TCRdb's copy holds only in-frame clones and misses some; the assay was immunoSEQ multiplex PCR. The V and J calls and clone size were taken over from that table, and D and trimming were inferred from the DNA. The profile shows more than 150,000 clones, 90% of them singletons. J is TRBJ2-7 and V is TRBV7-6; D gene unclear. The receptor's source is a man aged 50-60 years with acute or convalescent COVID-19. Sequenced material: peripheral blood. The CDR3, as DNA: TGTGCCAGCAGCTTAGTTACGGGTCCCTCCTACGAGCAGTACTTC. Translated: CASSLVTGPSYEQYF. Drawing the rest from reference TRBV7-6 and TRBJ2-7, the complete variable domain is GAGVSQSPRYKVTKRGQDVALRCDPISGHVSLYWYRQALGQGPEFLTYFNYEAQQDKSGLPNDRFSAERPEGSISTLTIQRTEQRDSAMYRCASSLVTGPSYEQYFGPGTRLTVT.